Listed here is a single TCR beta chain. Its antigen has not been determined. The read terminates 3 residues ahead of where the CDR3 ends, so the germline J gene completes it. TCR beta CDR3 regions were amplified by multiplex PCR using the immunoSEQ assay from an average of 1200 ng genomic DNA per sample. The assay corrected primer bias using a complete synthetic TCR repertoire to establish an amplification baseline. Amplicons were sequenced on the Illumina platform. Regarding the original processing steps: Error correction of the sequences involved clustering with frequency ratios plus a modified nearest-neighbor algorithm, after which the sequences were analyzed in the immunoSEQ Analyzer using IMGT gene definitions. TCR richness and evenness were averaged over 20 rarefaction repeats at each rarefaction depth, excluding samples with fewer sequences than the depth. V, D and J gene relative abundances were compared between groups with Wilcoxon rank sum tests, applying FDR correction. For the blinded duplicates, the intraclass correlation was roughly 96% for TCR richness and averaged roughly 79% across roughly 65 gene segments. TCRdb mirrors the immuneACCESS table, restricted to in-frame sequences. Some clones are absent from its copies; in checked studies, under half trace to an unresolved V gene, and the reason for the others is unknown. Clone size and V and J calls were adopted from that table, with D and trimming inferred from the DNA. The sample's table lists a count of about 39,000 clones. The ten largest clones add up to approximately 6.4% of the sample.

The data are from a study of T cells in women clearing cervical HPV infection (dated by TCRdb to 2017 to 2018). About the full investigation: The cases were 20 to 25 women with histologically confirmed HPV16-related CIN3 or worse, and 2 of those women had invasive cancers. The controls were about 25 women whose single incident HPV16 infection cleared within 12 months with no development of precancer or cancer. Blood from cases was drawn at the visit where the lesion was first identified, while blood from controls was drawn once the infection was no longer detected. Among cases, blood sampling occurred a median of 149 days after lesion detection, with an interquartile range of about 85 to 210 days. Because only a few women had HLA typing data, the possibility that HLA type acted as a confounder could not be ruled out. Nested within Costa Rica's Guanacaste HPV Natural History Study, an exploratory proof-of-principle case-control study compared TCR repertoires across cervical HPV16 outcomes. Cases and controls were matched on year of sample collection and on age within five years. Cases had a median age of about 35 years and controls had a median age of around 41, with no significant differences in baseline characteristics. In the parent cohort, about 10,000 women aged 18 or older were enrolled in Guanacaste, Costa Rica, during about 1993 to 1995 and were followed for seven years. Five blinded duplicates per group were added as quality controls, so that 60 or so samples were obtained: around 50 participants and some 10 replicates.

Results and caveats for the whole study, not just this receptor: Random forest classifiers combining richness and V gene abundances distinguished cases from controls with an estimated AUC of around 0.79. Because the number of T cells per sample was unknown, the richness differences could reflect varying T-cell content rather than repertoire biology. Across sequencing depths, CIN3+ cases showed significantly higher TCR repertoire richness than controls, but evenness did not differ between the groups. TRBV6-7 relative abundance was lower in cases than in controls (roughly 0.12% versus 0.17%; Bonferroni P = 0.0008). Because of the cross-sectional design, the study could not determine whether the associations came before infection or resulted from infection, and neither effector/memory subsets nor HPV-specific T cells were isolated.

Every participant had a single incident cervical HPV16 infection, and women with prevalent HPV16 infections were excluded. Cervical HPV DNA was detected with MY09/MY11 PCR, and genotyping was done with dot-blot hybridization. Approximately 16 mL of heparinized blood were centrifuged, and the buffy coat was split into aliquots, frozen at -30 degrees C, and then kept at -80 degrees C. Genomic DNA was extracted from buffy coat specimens using QIAGEN kits. For CDR1 and CDR2, the germline V gene (reference sequence) lists SEHNR and FQNEAQ. Ends trimmed: V by 5 bases, J by 2 bases; bases unmatched to a gene: 3. Measured from the cysteine to the phenylalanine, the CDR3 is 15 residues long. Sequencing covers 36 bases of the CDR3, shown here with the frame starting at base 1.

In this chain, TRBV7-9 is recombined with TRBJ1-1; 12 nucleotides in the junction match TRBD1. Specimen: blood buffy coat. The TCR comes from a woman aged 18 to 75 with a cervical HPV16 infection that either progressed to CIN3+ or cleared (not recorded which). The part of the CDR3 DNA that was read is TGTGCCAGCAGCATAGGGACAGGGGGCAACACTGAA. This encodes CASSIGTGGNTE. In full, the CDR3 is CASSIGTGGNTEAFF.